The sequence of this T cell receptor (beta chain) was determined in a study of OX40 agonist ivuxolimab in advanced cancers. The germline gives CDR1 SGHAT, CDR2 FQNNGV. This CDR3 contains 15 residues. J gave up 3 bases and V 5 bases, and 9 bases lay outside the gene matches. Regarding this clone: Its cognate antigen is unknown.

Profiling relied on immunoSEQ multiplex PCR, and the TCRdb table lists in-frame clones only, not all of them. The table lists some 98,000 clones, about four fifths of them singletons, with roughly 1.5% in the top ten. Study-wide findings and caveats: With doses of 0.1 to 3.0 mg/kg, CD4+ and CD8+ blood T cells had undergone clonal expansion by week 6.

The sample consisted of CD4+ or CD8+ T cells sorted from blood, taken in a trial of the OX40 agonist ivuxolimab. The sequence came from an adult with an advanced solid tumor such as melanoma, head and neck, liver or kidney cancer. The rearrangement links TRBV11-2 to TRBJ2-7, with 8 bases matching TRBD1. The CDR3 DNA reads as TGTGCCAGCAGCCCAGGGGGGACAGGCGACTACGAGCAGTACTTC. Translation: CASSPGGTGDYEQYF.